Presented here are 22 T cell receptor beta chains from one specimen sequenced in a study of T cells in narcolepsy. Repertoires were generated with immunoSEQ multiplex PCR, while TCRdb's copy carries only in-frame clones and drops some. The sample includes roughly 38,000 clones, under 85% of them seen just once. The sample comprised CD45RA- memory CD4+ T cells from PBMCs. The receptors were sampled from a human donor with narcolepsy.

The chain combines TRBV5-1 with TRBJ2-3; D possibly corresponds to TRBD2 (6 bases). CDR3 length: 15 residues. CDR1 is SGHRS, CDR2 YFSETQ, per germline. With 1 base removed from V and 0 bases from J, the gap between germline ends came to 9 bases. The CDR3 bases are TGCGCCAGCAGCTTGAGCGGGTCTAGCACAGATACGCAGTATTTT. It is translated as CASSLSGSSTDTQYF.

The genes are TRBV7-9 and TRBJ2-5; maybe TRBD2 (6 bases). Germline loops: CDR1 SEHNR, CDR2 FQNEAQ (reference sequence). This CDR3 has 15 residues. V was trimmed by 0 bases and J by 4 bases, leaving 12 bases between them. The CDR3 bases are TGTGCCAGCAGCTTAGCGGGGGGATGGCTAGAGACCCAGTACTTC. Translated: CASSLAGGWLETQYF. The whole variable domain, filled in from reference TRBV7-9 and TRBJ2-5, reads DTGVSQNPRHKITKRGQNVTFRCDPISEHNRLYWYRQTLGQGPEFLTYFQNEAQLEKSRLLSDRFSAERPKGSFSTLEIQRTEQGDSAMYLCASSLAGGWLETQYFGPGTRLLVL.

The V gene is TRBV5-4, the J gene TRBJ2-7, with D hard to call. Germline loops: CDR1 SGHNT, CDR2 YYREEE (reference sequence). The CDR3 is 12 amino acids. Trimming removed 4 bases at V and 5 bases at J, with 10 bases between. The CDR3 nucleotides read TGTGCCAGCAGCCTAAGCCAGAACGAGCAGTACTTC. Translation: CASSLSQNEQYF.

The rearrangement links TRBV27 to TRBJ1-2; D is uncertain. This CDR3 region has 14 residues. Germline loops: CDR1 MNHEY, CDR2 SMNVEV (reference sequence). Trimming cost V 0 bases and J 3 bases, with 8 bases left between them. CDR3 amino acids: CASSLSRPDYGYTF. In DNA form, the CDR3 reads TGTGCCAGCAGTTTATCCCGACCCGACTATGGCTACACCTTC.

This rearrangement joins TRBV7-8 to TRBJ1-1, with D possibly being TRBD1 (5 bases). The V gene lost 2 bases and the J gene lost 6 bases, with 7 bases spanning the gap. Per germline, CDR1 SGHVS and CDR2 FQNEAQ. The CDR3 has 12 amino acids. As DNA, the CDR3 is TGTGCCAGCAGCTTACCGGGGGCTGAAGCTTTCTTT. As protein: CASSLPGAEAFF.

The CDR3 DNA reads as TGTGCCAGCAGCGTTTTCCCGAACGGGACAGTTCAAGAGACCCAGTACTTC. This gives the protein CASSVFPNGTVQETQYF. This rearrangement joins TRBV9 to TRBJ2-5; TRBD1 matches 7 bases. Germline V gives CDR1 SGDLS, CDR2 YYNGEE. J gave up 2 bases and V 2 bases, and 12 bases lay outside the gene matches. CDR3 length equals 17 residues.

The rearrangement joins TRBV18 to TRBJ2-1; 9 bases map to TRBD2. The CDR3 covers 16 residues. The V segment lost 3 bases and the J segment 9 bases; nucleotides outside the gene matches: 12. Germline V lookup: CDR1 KGHSH, CDR2 LQKENI. This CDR3 is CASSPIQRGAGGEQFF. The CDR3 bases are TGTGCCAGCTCACCGATCCAGCGGGGGGCCGGAGGTGAGCAGTTCTTC.

This chain connects TRBV28 to TRBJ2-4; the match to TRBD2 covers 9 bases. The trim removed 7 bases at V and 6 bases at J, leaving 4 bases unmatched. The CDR3 sequence is 13 residues long. CDR1 and CDR2 from the germline V gene are MDHEN and SYDVKM. CDR3 sequence reads: CASIFSGGNIQYF. In DNA form, the CDR3 reads TGTGCCAGCATTTTTAGCGGGGGAAACATTCAGTACTTC. Together with reference TRBV28 and TRBJ2-4, the CDR3 gives the full variable domain: DVKVTQSSRYLVKRTGEKVFLECVQDMDHENMFWYRQDPGLGLRLIYFSYDVKMKEKGDIPEGYSVSREKKERFSLILESASTNQTSMYLCASIFSGGNIQYFGAGTRLSVL.

The CDR3 is CASSRWTGTDTQYF. In DNA, the CDR3 is TGTGCCAGCAGCCGATGGACAGGGACAGATACGCAGTATTTT. This chain uses TRBV7-9 with TRBJ2-3, with 8 bases matching TRBD1. The J segment lost 3 bases and the V segment lost 5 bases, leaving 4 bases of the junction unmatched. CDR1 SEHNR and CDR2 FQNEAQ come from the germline V gene (reference sequence). This CDR3 is built from 14 residues.

This chain joins TRBV7-6 and TRBJ1-2; TRBD1 matches 9 bases. With 1 base clipped from V and 6 bases from J, the junction kept 3 bases outside the gene matches. The CDR3 is 14 amino acids. The germline V gene has CDR1 SGHVS and CDR2 FNYEAQ. CDR3 sequence: CASSLGGQGDGYTF. CDR3 in DNA: TGTGCCAGCAGCTTAGGGGGACAGGGCGATGGCTACACCTTC.

This chain links TRBV18 with TRBJ1-1; D call uncertain. This CDR3 region has 13 residues. Trimming stripped 1 base from V and 0 bases from J, with 3 bases between. From germline, CDR1 is KGHSH and CDR2 LQKENI. CDR3 coding DNA: TGTGCCAGCTCACCACGGGTGAACACTGAAGCTTTCTTT. Its translation: CASSPRVNTEAFF.

The chain joins TRBV11-2 to TRBJ2-2; D is undetermined. This CDR3 spans 17 amino acids. The germline V gene encodes CDR1 SGHAT and CDR2 FQNNGV. V lost 1 base and J lost 2, with 14 bases in between. CDR3 loop: CASSLGVQTRNTGELFF. The CDR3 nucleotides read TGTGCCAGCAGCTTAGGGGTCCAGACACGTAACACCGGGGAGCTGTTTTTT.

The chain uses TRBV11-2 and TRBJ1-6; D unresolved. CDR1 and CDR2 from the germline V gene are SGHAT and FQNNGV. The CDR3 is 14 residues long. Trimming took off 0 bases at V and 3 bases at J, with 3 bases between the two ends. The DNA of the CDR3 is TGTGCCAGCAGCTTAGAGTTCTATAATTCACCCCTCCACTTT. Amino acid sequence: CASSLEFYNSPLHF.

The gene calls are TRBV19 and TRBJ1-1; TRBD1 might be the D (5 bases). V was pared by 5 bases and J by 4 bases, with 17 bases between. Germline V gene sequence: CDR1 LNHDA, CDR2 SQIVND (reference sequence). There are 15 residues in the CDR3. The CDR3 is CASSPRGSPFTEAFF. DNA for the CDR3: TGTGCCAGTAGTCCTCGGGGGAGCCCGTTCACTGAAGCTTTCTTT.

The chain recombines TRBV10-3 with TRBJ2-1, with 13 bases aligning to TRBD2. There are 14 residues in the CDR3. J was trimmed by 10 bases and V by 9 bases; bases with no gene match: 9. Germline V gives CDR1 ENHRY, CDR2 SYGVKD. The CDR3 here is CAIKMGLAGYEQFF. The CDR3 bases are TGTGCCATTAAGATGGGACTAGCGGGATACGAGCAGTTCTTC.

The rearrangement joins TRBV6-5 to TRBJ1-5; unclear D gene. The germline V and J ends were trimmed by 4 bases and 2 bases, with 6 bases remaining between them. The germline V gene encodes CDR1 MNHEY and CDR2 SVGAGI. The CDR3 spans 13 residues. CDR3 region: CASSLAGNQPQHF. The CDR3 DNA reads as TGTGCCAGCAGTTTAGCGGGCAATCAGCCCCAGCATTTT.

The V call is TRBV30, the J call TRBJ1-1; D uncertain. The CDR3 consists of 14 residues. Germline CDR1 reads GTSNPN; CDR2 reads SVGIG (reference sequence). Trimming pared 0 bases from V and 1 base from J, leaving 9 bases between. This chain's CDR3 is CAWSVSPGNTEAFF. CDR3 nucleotide sequence: TGTGCCTGGAGTGTATCGCCGGGGAACACTGAAGCTTTCTTT.

The chain couples TRBV21-1 to TRBJ2-6; the table's D call, TRBD2, was not checked against the DNA. TRBV21-1 has pseudogene status. The CDR3 loop spans 16 amino acids. CDR3 in DNA: TGTGCCAGCAGCTCAGGAGGTAGCTCTGGGGCCAACGTCCTGACTTTC. Translated, it gives CASSSGGSSGANVLTF.

V and J are TRBV7-2 and TRBJ2-1; 8 nucleotides line up with TRBD1. Germline-derived CDR1 and CDR2 are SGHTA and FQGNSA. The CDR3 totals 15 residues. The V and J ends lost 2 bases and 2 bases, in that order; junction bases with no gene match: 2. CDR3 bases: TGTGCCAGCAGCTTATCAGGGGGCACCTACAATGAGCAGTTCTTC. Residues: CASSLSGGTYNEQFF.

This clone was counted a single time. The chain recombines TRBV29-1 with TRBJ1-5; 7 nucleotides align to TRBD1. V lost 7 bases and J lost 7; bases outside the gene matches: 13. Germline assignment: CDR1 SQVTM and CDR2 ANQGSEA. The CDR3 loop spans 14 amino acids. CDR3 DNA: TGCAGCGCCGTAGAAACAGGGGAGGGACAGCCCCAGCATTTT. Translated, it gives CSAVETGEGQPQHF.

The chain has TRBV5-8 and TRBJ1-5, with D tentatively TRBD1 (6 bases). Germline CDR1 SGHTS, CDR2 YDEGEE. The V gene lost 2 bases and the J gene lost 0 bases, with 9 bases spanning the gap. This CDR3 spans 15 amino acids. CDR3 sequence: CASSLGQYSNQPQHF. The CDR3 region has the DNA TGTGCCAGCAGCTTAGGACAGTATAGCAATCAGCCCCAGCATTTT.

V and J are TRBV11-2 and TRBJ2-3; 8 positions agree with TRBD2. CDR1 and CDR2 (germline): SGHAT, FQNNGV. The CDR3 has 16 amino acids. Trimming removed 1 base from V and 8 bases from J; junction bases left unmatched: 11. The DNA of the CDR3 is TGTGCCAGCAGCTTAGCTGGTAGCGGGGCCCGTAGTACGCAGTATTTT. Its protein product is CASSLAGSGARSTQYF.